The rows below give T cell receptor beta chains drawn from one sample of a study of T cells of healthy individuals. TCRdb passed the 5' RACE reads through MiXCR, listing each CDR3 protein once. In the table there are tens of thousands of distinct CDR3 sequences, about a sixth of which are singletons. The origin of the receptors is a human donor in good health. The CDR3 runs from the conserved cysteine through the conserved F or W. The D gene is left open where the match is weak. Some rows have no size entry. The others give once, few or many, or a class for an expanded clone.

j_call: TRBJ2-3
clone_size: NA
d_call: TRBD2
v_call: TRBV7-3
cdr3_aa: CASSSSGTSGVRGQYF
cdr3_nt: TGTGCCAGCAGCTCTTCCGGGACTAGCGGGGTTCGGGGGCAGTATTTT

j_call: TRBJ1-4
clone_size: few
d_call: NA
v_call: TRBV6-5
cdr3_aa: CASSPGEKLFF
cdr3_nt: TGTGCCAGCTCGCCAGGGGAGAAACTGTTTTTT

j_call: TRBJ2-1
clone_size: many
d_call: NA
v_call: TRBV6-2/TRBV6-3
cdr3_aa: CASGGSYNEQFF
cdr3_nt: TGTGCCAGCGGGGGAAGCTACAATGAGCAGTTCTTC

j_call: TRBJ2-1
clone_size: many
d_call: NA
v_call: TRBV20-1
cdr3_aa: CSAQPGTYNEQFF
cdr3_nt: TGCAGTGCCCAACCTGGGACGTACAATGAGCAGTTCTTC

j_call: TRBJ1-1
clone_size: NA
d_call: TRBD1
v_call: TRBV3-1
cdr3_aa: CASSQAGRGRDTEAFF
cdr3_nt: TGTGCCAGCAGCCAAGCCGGGAGGGGGCGCGACACTGAAGCTTTCTTT

j_call: TRBJ1-6
clone_size: NA
d_call: NA
v_call: TRBV12-3/TRBV12-4
cdr3_aa: CASSFLQAYNSPLHF
cdr3_nt: TGTGCCAGCAGTTTTCTCCAGGCCTATAATTCACCCCTCCACTTT

j_call: TRBJ2-1
clone_size: few
d_call: NA
v_call: TRBV29-1
cdr3_aa: CSVEDHYLPEQFF
cdr3_nt: TGCAGCGTTGAAGATCATTACCTCCCTGAGCAGTTCTTC

j_call: TRBJ2-5
clone_size: many
d_call: NA
v_call: TRBV20-1
cdr3_aa: CSARSQERQETQYF
cdr3_nt: TGCAGTGCCCGAAGCCAGGAGCGTCAAGAGACCCAGTACTTC

j_call: TRBJ2-3
clone_size: many
d_call: TRBD2
v_call: TRBV7-2
cdr3_aa: CASSPGLGHADTQYF
cdr3_nt: TGTGCCAGCAGCCCCGGACTAGGACATGCAGATACGCAGTATTTT

j_call: TRBJ1-1
clone_size: few
d_call: TRBD1
v_call: TRBV7-2
cdr3_aa: CASSPYGQGEAFF
cdr3_nt: TGTGCCAGCAGCCCGTACGGACAGGGAGAAGCTTTCTTT

j_call: TRBJ1-3
clone_size: few
d_call: NA
v_call: TRBV30
cdr3_aa: CACPGEGSGNTIYF
cdr3_nt: TGTGCCTGCCCAGGGGAGGGCTCTGGAAACACCATATATTTT

j_call: TRBJ2-4
clone_size: NA
d_call: NA
v_call: TRBV7-9
cdr3_aa: CASSATVGGLGKNIQYF
cdr3_nt: TGTGCCAGCAGCGCTACTGTCGGGGGGCTGGGCAAAAACATTCAGTACTTC

j_call: TRBJ2-3
clone_size: few
d_call: NA
v_call: TRBV7-3
cdr3_aa: CASSLSGGRGPDTQYF
cdr3_nt: TGTGCCAGCAGCTTAAGTGGGGGGAGAGGACCAGATACGCAGTATTTT

j_call: TRBJ2-7
clone_size: many
d_call: NA
v_call: TRBV27
cdr3_aa: CASSLYAAGQSHEQYF
cdr3_nt: TGTGCCAGCAGTTTATACGCGGCAGGGCAATCCCACGAGCAGTACTTC

j_call: TRBJ1-1
clone_size: many
d_call: NA
v_call: TRBV28
cdr3_aa: CASSWGRANTEAFF
cdr3_nt: TGTGCCAGCAGCTGGGGCAGGGCGAACACTGAAGCTTTCTTT

j_call: TRBJ1-5
clone_size: many
d_call: NA
v_call: TRBV19
cdr3_aa: CASSIQGGSNQPQHF
cdr3_nt: TGTGCCAGTAGTATACAGGGAGGGAGCAATCAGCCCCAGCATTTT

j_call: TRBJ1-6
clone_size: many
d_call: TRBD1
v_call: TRBV19
cdr3_aa: CASSIPGTGSSPLHF
cdr3_nt: TGTGCCAGTAGTATCCCCGGGACAGGGTCTTCACCCCTCCACTTT

j_call: TRBJ1-1
clone_size: NA
d_call: NA
v_call: TRBV9
cdr3_aa: CASSVGVWERETEAFF
cdr3_nt: TGTGCCAGCAGCGTAGGGGTTTGGGAGAGAGAGACTGAAGCTTTCTTT

j_call: TRBJ1-6
clone_size: many
d_call: NA
v_call: TRBV4-1
cdr3_aa: CASSQESGGNSPLHF
cdr3_nt: TGCGCCAGCAGCCAGGAGTCAGGAGGTAATTCACCCCTCCACTTT

j_call: TRBJ2-5
clone_size: NA
d_call: TRBD2
v_call: TRBV11-2
cdr3_aa: CASRPAKTSLETQYF
cdr3_nt: TGTGCCAGCAGGCCCGCTAAGACTAGCCTGGAGACCCAGTACTTC

j_call: TRBJ2-7
clone_size: many
d_call: TRBD1
v_call: TRBV11-2
cdr3_aa: CASSLDRGSGEQYF
cdr3_nt: TGTGCCAGCAGCTTGGACAGGGGGTCCGGGGAGCAGTACTTC

j_call: TRBJ2-2
clone_size: many
d_call: NA
v_call: TRBV25-1
cdr3_aa: CASRGGGTGELFF
cdr3_nt: TGTGCCAGCAGGGGAGGGGGCACCGGGGAGCTGTTTTTT

j_call: TRBJ2-1
clone_size: once
d_call: NA
v_call: TRBV27
cdr3_aa: CASSSLRGRRPNNEQFF
cdr3_nt: TGTGCCAGCAGTTCCTTACGTGGGCGTAGGCCTAACAATGAGCAGTTCTTC

j_call: TRBJ2-5
clone_size: NA
d_call: NA
v_call: TRBV7-8
cdr3_aa: CASSQSPTILETQYF
cdr3_nt: TGTGCCAGCAGCCAAAGTCCGACTATTCTGGAGACCCAGTACTTC

j_call: TRBJ2-7
clone_size: NA
d_call: NA
v_call: TRBV29-1
cdr3_aa: CSVAGGAGSGEQYF
cdr3_nt: TGCAGCGTTGCAGGGGGGGCAGGGTCGGGCGAGCAGTACTTC

j_call: TRBJ2-4
clone_size: few
d_call: NA
v_call: TRBV3-1
cdr3_aa: CASSPVRSKNIQYF
cdr3_nt: TGTGCCAGCAGCCCGGTCCGCTCCAAAAACATTCAGTACTTC

j_call: TRBJ2-1
clone_size: many
d_call: NA
v_call: TRBV29-1
cdr3_aa: CSVEVNEQFF
cdr3_nt: TGCAGCGTTGAAGTCAATGAGCAGTTCTTC

j_call: TRBJ2-7
clone_size: few
d_call: TRBD1
v_call: TRBV9
cdr3_aa: CASSPEAGQGAYEQYF
cdr3_nt: TGTGCCAGCAGCCCAGAGGCCGGACAGGGTGCCTACGAGCAGTACTTC

j_call: TRBJ2-2
clone_size: NA
d_call: TRBD1
v_call: TRBV30
cdr3_aa: CAWSFWGQGVTGELFF
cdr3_nt: TGTGCCTGGAGTTTCTGGGGACAGGGTGTAACCGGGGAGCTGTTTTTT

j_call: TRBJ1-1
clone_size: many
d_call: TRBD1
v_call: TRBV10-3
cdr3_aa: CAISGTGGTEAFF
cdr3_nt: TGTGCCATCAGTGGGACAGGCGGAACTGAAGCTTTCTTT

j_call: TRBJ1-1
clone_size: many
d_call: NA
v_call: TRBV18
cdr3_aa: CASSPPGATEAFF
cdr3_nt: TGTGCCAGCTCACCACCGGGGGCCACTGAAGCTTTCTTT

j_call: TRBJ2-7
clone_size: many
d_call: NA
v_call: TRBV28
cdr3_aa: CASRDSFYEQYF
cdr3_nt: TGTGCCAGCAGGGACAGTTTTTACGAGCAGTACTTC

j_call: TRBJ2-4
clone_size: few
d_call: NA
v_call: TRBV6-2/TRBV6-3
cdr3_aa: CATFAAEQNIQYF
cdr3_nt: TGTGCCACCTTCGCAGCGGAGCAAAACATTCAGTACTTC

j_call: TRBJ1-6
clone_size: NA
d_call: NA
v_call: TRBV2
cdr3_aa: CASNSGRSSYNSPLHF
cdr3_nt: TGTGCCAGCAACTCCGGCAGGAGCTCCTATAATTCACCCCTCCACTTT

j_call: TRBJ2-1
clone_size: many
d_call: TRBD1
v_call: TRBV11-3
cdr3_aa: CASSYDRGPFNEQFF
cdr3_nt: TGTGCCAGCAGCTACGACAGGGGGCCGTTCAATGAGCAGTTCTTC

j_call: TRBJ2-1
clone_size: NA
d_call: NA
v_call: TRBV6-5
cdr3_aa: CATGPGLMYSEQFF
cdr3_nt: TGTGCCACGGGCCCGGGACTGATGTACAGTGAGCAGTTCTTC